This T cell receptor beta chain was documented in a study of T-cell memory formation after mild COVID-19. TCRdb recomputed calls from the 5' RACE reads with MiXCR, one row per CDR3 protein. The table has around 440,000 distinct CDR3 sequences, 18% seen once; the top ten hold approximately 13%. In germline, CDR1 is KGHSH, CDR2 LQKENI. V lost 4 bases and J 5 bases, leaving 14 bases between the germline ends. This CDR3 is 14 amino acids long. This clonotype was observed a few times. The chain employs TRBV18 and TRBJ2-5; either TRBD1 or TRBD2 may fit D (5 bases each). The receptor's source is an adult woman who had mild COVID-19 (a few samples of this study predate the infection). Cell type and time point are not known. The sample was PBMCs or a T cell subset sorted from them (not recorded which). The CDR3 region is CASSQASEGETQYF. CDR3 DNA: TGTGCCAGCTCACAGGCCTCCGAGGGGGAGACCCAGTACTTC.